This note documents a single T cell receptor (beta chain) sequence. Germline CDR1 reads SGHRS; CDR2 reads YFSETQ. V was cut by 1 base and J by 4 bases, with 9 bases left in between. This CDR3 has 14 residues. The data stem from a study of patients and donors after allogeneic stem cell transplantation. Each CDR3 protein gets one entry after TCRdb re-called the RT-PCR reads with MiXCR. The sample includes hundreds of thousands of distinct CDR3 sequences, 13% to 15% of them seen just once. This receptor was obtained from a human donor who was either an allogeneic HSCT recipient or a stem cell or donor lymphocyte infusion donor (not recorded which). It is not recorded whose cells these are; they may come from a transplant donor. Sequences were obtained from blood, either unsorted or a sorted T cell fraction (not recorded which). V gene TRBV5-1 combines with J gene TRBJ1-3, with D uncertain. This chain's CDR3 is CASSLHDGGNTIYF. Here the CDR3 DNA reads TGCGCCAGCAGCTTGCATGATGGGGGAAACACCATATATTTT.